Reported below is one TCR beta chain. Its antigen is still unknown. 60 Vbeta and 13 Jbeta primers were used in PCR. The repertoire was sequenced with immunoSEQ multiplex PCR; TCRdb's copy has only in-frame clones and lacks some. The repertoire holds approximately 110,000 clones, with around 75% as singletons. This CDR3 is 15 amino acids long. The trim removed 6 bases at V and 7 bases at J, leaving 13 bases unmatched. Germline lookup yields CDR1 SNHLY and CDR2 FYNNEI. The sample comes from a study of cytomegalovirus exposure and HLA in healthy donors. Regarding the study as a whole: Some public TCRs appeared in many individuals, while most sequences were rare. A later analysis found TCR association rates differed by HLA locus, highest for DRB1 and lowest for HLA-C. Presence/absence analyses treated sequencing depth as roughly uniform across donors.

Although they were nominally healthy when sampled, donors likely had unrecorded immune exposures. The sequenced sample consisted of PBMCs. The J gene is TRBJ1-1, the V gene TRBV2; 8 nucleotides line up with TRBD1. The source is a man aged 30-40 years in good health and CMV-seronegative. CDR3 DNA sequence: TGTGCCAGCAGCAAAGAAACGCAGGGGGCCATTGAAGCTTTCTTT. Protein: CASSKETQGAIEAFF.